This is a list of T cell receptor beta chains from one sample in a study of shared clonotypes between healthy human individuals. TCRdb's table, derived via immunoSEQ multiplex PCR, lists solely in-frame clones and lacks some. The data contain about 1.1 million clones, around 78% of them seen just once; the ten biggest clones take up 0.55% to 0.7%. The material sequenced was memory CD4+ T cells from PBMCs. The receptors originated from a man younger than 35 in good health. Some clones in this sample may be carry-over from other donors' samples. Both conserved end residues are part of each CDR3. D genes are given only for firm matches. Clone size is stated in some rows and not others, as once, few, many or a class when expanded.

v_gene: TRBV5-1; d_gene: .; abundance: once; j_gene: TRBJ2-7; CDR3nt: TGCGCCAGCAGCCCTTTCCTGGGCCCCCAGCAGTACGAGCAGTACTTC; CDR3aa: CASSPFLGPQQYEQYF
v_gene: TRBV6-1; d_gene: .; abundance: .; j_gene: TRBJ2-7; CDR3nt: TGTGCCAGCAGTGAACGACCCATCGACGATCCCTACGAGCAGTACTTC; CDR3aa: CASSERPIDDPYEQYF
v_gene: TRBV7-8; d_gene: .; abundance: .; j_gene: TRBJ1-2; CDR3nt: TGTGCCAGCAGCGATGGAGCAGGGGAGGTATTTGGTGCTGGCTACACCTTC; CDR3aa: CASSDGAGEVFGAGYTF
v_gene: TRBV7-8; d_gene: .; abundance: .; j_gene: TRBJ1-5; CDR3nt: TGTGCCAGCAGCTTAGTGGCTGGCAATCAGCCCCAGCATTTT; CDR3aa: CASSLVAGNQPQHF
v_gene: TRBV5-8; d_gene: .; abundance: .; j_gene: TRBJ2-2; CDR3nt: TGTGCCAGCAGCTCAGGACTCAACACCGGGGAGCTGTTTTTT; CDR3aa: CASSSGLNTGELFF
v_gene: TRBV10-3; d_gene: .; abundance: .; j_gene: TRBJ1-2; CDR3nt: TGTGCCATCAGTGAGAGACAGGACTATGGCTACACCTTC; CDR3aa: CAISERQDYGYTF
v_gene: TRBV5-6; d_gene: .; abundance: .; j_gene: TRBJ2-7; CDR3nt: TGTGCCAGCAGATTGGGTGGCGGAACCTACGAGCAGTACTTC; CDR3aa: CASRLGGGTYEQYF
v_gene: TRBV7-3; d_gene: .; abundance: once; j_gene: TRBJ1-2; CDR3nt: TGTGCCAGCAGCTTAGATGGGAGGGGCGGCTACACCTTC; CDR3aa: CASSLDGRGGYTF
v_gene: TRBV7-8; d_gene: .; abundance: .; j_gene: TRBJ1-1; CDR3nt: TGTGCCAGCAGCCTAGCTCGGGGCACTGAAGCTTTCTTT; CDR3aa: CASSLARGTEAFF
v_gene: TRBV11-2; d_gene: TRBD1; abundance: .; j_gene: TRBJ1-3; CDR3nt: TGTGCCAGCAGCGTGCCCGGACAGGGAGGATGGACCATATATTTT; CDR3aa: CASSVPGQGGWTIYF
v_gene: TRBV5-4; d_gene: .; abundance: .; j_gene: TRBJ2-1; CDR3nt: TGTGCCAGCAGCTTGGCCGGGGGACAGGAGCAGTTCTTC; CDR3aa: CASSLAGGQEQFF
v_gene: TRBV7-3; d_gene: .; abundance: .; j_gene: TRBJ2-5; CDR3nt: TGTGCCAGCAGCTTCAATCACCAAGAGACCCAGTACTTC; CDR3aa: CASSFNHQETQYF
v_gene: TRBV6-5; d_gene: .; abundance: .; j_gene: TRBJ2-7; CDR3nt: TGTGCCAGCAGTGCAGGGTTTAGGAACGAGCAGTACTTC; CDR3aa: CASSAGFRNEQYF
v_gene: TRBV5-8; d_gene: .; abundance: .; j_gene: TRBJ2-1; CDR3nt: TGTGCCAGCAGCATCGGGACATCTCACAATGAGCAGTTCTTC; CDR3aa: CASSIGTSHNEQFF
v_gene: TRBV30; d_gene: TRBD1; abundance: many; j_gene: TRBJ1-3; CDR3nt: TGTGCCTCCCTACCGACAGGGTCTGGAAACACCATATATTTT; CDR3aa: CASLPTGSGNTIYF
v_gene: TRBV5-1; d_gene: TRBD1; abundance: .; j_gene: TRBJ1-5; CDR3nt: TGCGCCAGCAGCCCGGGACAGGCGAACAATCAGCCCCAGCATTTT; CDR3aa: CASSPGQANNQPQHF
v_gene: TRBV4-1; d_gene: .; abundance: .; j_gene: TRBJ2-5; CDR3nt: TGCGCCAGCAGCCCTCCTCCTGCGGCAGCAGAGACCCAGTACTTC; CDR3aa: CASSPPPAAAETQYF
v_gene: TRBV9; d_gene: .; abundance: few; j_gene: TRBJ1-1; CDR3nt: TGTGCCAGCAGCTATACAGGGAACACTGAAGCTTTCTTT; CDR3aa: CASSYTGNTEAFF
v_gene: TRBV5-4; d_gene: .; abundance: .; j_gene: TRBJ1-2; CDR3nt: TGTGCCAGCAGCACCAGAGCTAACTATGGCTACACCTTC; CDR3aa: CASSTRANYGYTF
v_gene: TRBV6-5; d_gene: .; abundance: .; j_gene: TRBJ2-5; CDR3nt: TGTGCCAGCAGTTACGCGCCCGCCCAAGAGACCCAGTACTTC; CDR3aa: CASSYAPAQETQYF
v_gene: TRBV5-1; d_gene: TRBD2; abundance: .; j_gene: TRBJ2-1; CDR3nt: TGCGCCAGCAGCCCACCCGGGACTAGCGGCAACAATGAGCAGTTCTTC; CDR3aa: CASSPPGTSGNNEQFF
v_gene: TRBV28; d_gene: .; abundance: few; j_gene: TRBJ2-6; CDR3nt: TGTGCCAGCAGCCCCGGACACACCGGGGCCAACGTCCTGACTTTC; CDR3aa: CASSPGHTGANVLTF
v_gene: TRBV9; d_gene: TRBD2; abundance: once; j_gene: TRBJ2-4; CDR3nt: TGTGCCAGCAGTAGCGGGAAGGTAGCCAAAAACATTCAGTACTTC; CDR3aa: CASSSGKVAKNIQYF
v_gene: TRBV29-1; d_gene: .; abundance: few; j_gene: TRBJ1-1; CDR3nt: TGCAGCGTTGAGAGGAACTTAGGTACTGAAGCTTTCTTT; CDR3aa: CSVERNLGTEAFF
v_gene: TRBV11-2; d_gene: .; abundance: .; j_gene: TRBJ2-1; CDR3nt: TGTGCCAGCAGCTTAGAGCGATATTACAATGAGCAGTTCTTC; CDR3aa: CASSLERYYNEQFF
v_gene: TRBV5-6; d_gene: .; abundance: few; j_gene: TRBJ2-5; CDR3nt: TGTGCCAGCAGCTTCGGGTATCGGCAAGAGACCCAGTACTTC; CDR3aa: CASSFGYRQETQYF
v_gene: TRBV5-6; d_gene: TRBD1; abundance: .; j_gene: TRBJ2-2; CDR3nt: TGTGCCAGCAGCCCAAAGACAGGGGGGAACACCGGGGAGCTGTTTTTT; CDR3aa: CASSPKTGGNTGELFF
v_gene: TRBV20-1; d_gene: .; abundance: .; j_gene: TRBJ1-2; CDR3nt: TGCAGTGCCGAGAGATACTATGGCTACACCTTC; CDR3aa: CSAERYYGYTF
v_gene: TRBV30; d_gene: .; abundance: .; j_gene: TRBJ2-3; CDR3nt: TGTGCCTGGAGTGTAGGGGGGGCCACAGATACGCAGTATTTT; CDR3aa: CAWSVGGATDTQYF
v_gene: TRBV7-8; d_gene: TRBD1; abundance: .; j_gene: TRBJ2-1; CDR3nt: TGTGCCAGCAGCCACGCCTCGGGACAGGGAGTCAGTGAGCAGTTCTTC; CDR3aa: CASSHASGQGVSEQFF
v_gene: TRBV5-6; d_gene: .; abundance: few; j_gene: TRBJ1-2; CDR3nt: TGTGCCAGCAGCTTGGGCAGGGTGGACTATGGCTACACCTTC; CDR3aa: CASSLGRVDYGYTF
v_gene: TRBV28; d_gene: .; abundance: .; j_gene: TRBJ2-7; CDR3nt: TGTGCCAGCAGTTTAGGACACGAGCAGTACTTC; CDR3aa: CASSLGHEQYF
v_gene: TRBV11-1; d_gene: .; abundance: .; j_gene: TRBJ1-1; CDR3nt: TGTGCCAGCAGTGAGACAATCGGCCACACTGAAGCTTTCTTT; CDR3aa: CASSETIGHTEAFF
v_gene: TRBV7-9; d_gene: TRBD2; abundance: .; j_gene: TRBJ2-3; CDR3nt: TGTGCCAGCAGCCTGGGGCTAGCGGGAGGTATAATCGCAGATACGCAGTATTTT; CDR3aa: CASSLGLAGGIIADTQYF
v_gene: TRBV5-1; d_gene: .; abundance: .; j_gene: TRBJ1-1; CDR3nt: TGCGCCAGCAGCTTGGATTGGCCGGCCCTTGGGGCTTTCTTT; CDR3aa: CASSLDWPALGAFF
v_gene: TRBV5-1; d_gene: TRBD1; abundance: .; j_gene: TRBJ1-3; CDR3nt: TGCGCCAGCAGCCCGGGGACAGGGCGCGGAAACACCATATATTTT; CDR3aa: CASSPGTGRGNTIYF
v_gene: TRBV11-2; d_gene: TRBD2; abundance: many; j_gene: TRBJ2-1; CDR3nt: TGTGCCAGCAGCTTATACGGCGGGAGCTCGGTTAGTGAGCAGTTCTTC; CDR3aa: CASSLYGGSSVSEQFF